Sequencing of this TCR beta chain was carried out in a study of T cell responses to AZD1222 COVID-19 vaccine. Across the whole study: Recipients boosted at about 4 weeks or about 12 weeks are pooled.

Germline V gives CDR1 LGHNA, CDR2 YNFKEQ. This CDR3 region has 15 residues. The ends were cut back, 1 base at V and 0 bases at J, with 8 bases in the middle. Generated by immunoSEQ multiplex PCR, the TCRdb table keeps only in-frame clones and is missing some. The table lists some 97,000 clones, over 90% of them singletons. Study-wide findings and caveats: Targeting of unmutated variant regions was reportedly seen in nearly half of spike-specific TCRs. A mostly white British donor set with more females was recruited, and clonal diversity was possibly underestimated. At baseline, seropositivity was found in only five or six AZD1222 recipients.

Remarks on this clone: Its antigen is undetermined.

The sequence came from an adult in good health. The sample consisted of peripheral blood, taken on day 0 of AZD1222 vaccination. This sequence joins TRBV4-2 and TRBJ2-3, with D maybe TRBD2 (5 bases). CDR3 residues: CASSQGLLSTDTQYF. DNA of the CDR3: TGTGCCAGCAGCCAAGGACTACTTAGCACAGATACGCAGTATTTT.